The sequence of this T cell receptor (beta chain) was determined in a study of T cell repertoires in cytomegalovirus infection. Study background: In the study, CMV epitopes included recently identified HLA-C-restricted and well-studied HLA-B-restricted ones. General observations from the study: Dominant in the ex vivo response were TCR beta clonotypes restricted by HLA-C and specific for CMV.

TCRdb processed the reads anew with MiXCR; each CDR3 protein has one entry. This table holds some 920,000 distinct CDR3 sequences, approximately 32% found once. A note on this clonotype: No antigen is known for it.

Trimming shortened V by 2 bases and J by 2 bases, and 9 bases separated the two germline ends. Germline V gene data show CDR1 as SEHNR and CDR2 as FQNEAQ (reference sequence). The CDR3 length is 14 residues. The rearrangement links TRBV7-9 to TRBJ1-1; D is undetermined. The sample consisted of cultured CD8+ T cells from PBMCs, taken from culture after CMV antigen stimulation. This clonotype originated in a human donor in good health (CMV status not recorded). Some clones in this sample may be carry-over from other donors' samples. The CDR3 nucleotides are TGTGCCAGCAGCTTATTGGTCAGCAACACTGAAGCTTTCTTT. Its protein product is CASSLLVSNTEAFF.